This passage covers 10 T cell receptor beta chains from one sample sequenced in a study of T-cell reconstitution after alpha-beta-depleted transplantation in children (dated by TCRdb to 2016 to 2018). The library was built by means of PCR. Sequencer: Illumina HiSeq 2500. To normalize quantification of the TCRbeta repertoire, the TCR libraries were built with molecular barcoding that relied on unique molecular identifiers. Through fastp at Q25 and MiXCR, TCRdb rebuilt clones from the public reads, retaining in-frame beta chains. Merged by CDR3 protein, the rows form single entries marked with the most common genes and DNA. For this sample there are about 360,000 distinct CDR3 sequences; roughly 13% appear just once. The top ten hold about 4% of the sample. Source: PBMCs, taken from the stem cell graft. These receptor sequences come from a human donor who donated a stem cell graft to a child with Fanconi anemia.

This clonotype has at least ten counts. The chain uses TRBV10-2 and TRBJ1-2; 8 bases line up with TRBD1. The CDR3 loop spans 14 amino acids. The germline gives CDR1 WSHSY, CDR2 SAAADI. J was trimmed by 5 bases and V by 6 bases; bases with no gene match: 8. The CDR3 reads CASSPYQGAYGYTF. The CDR3, as DNA: TGCGCCAGCAGCCCTTACCAGGGGGCGTATGGCTACACCTTC.

This clonotype was picked up many times. The gene calls are TRBV12-3 or TRBV12-4 and TRBJ2-1; 7 nucleotides align to TRBD2. The ends lost 6 bases at V and 0 bases at J; junction bases unmatched: 5. The length of the CDR3 is 15 residues. The CDR3 spells CASRAGDTSYNEQFF. The CDR3 DNA follows: TGTGCCAGCAGGGCGGGAGACACCTCCTACAATGAGCAGTTCTTC.

This clonotype was picked up many times. The chain recombines TRBV5-8 with TRBJ2-1; 7 bases fit TRBD1. Trimming removed 7 bases from V and 0 bases from J; junction bases left unmatched: 4. CDR1 and CDR2 (germline): SGHTS, YDEGEE. The CDR3 extends over 14 amino acids. Written as DNA, the CDR3 is TGTGCCAGCGTCCACAGGGGCTCCTACAATGAGCAGTTCTTC. It encodes CASVHRGSYNEQFF.

This clonotype showed up just a few times. The V call is TRBV12-3 or TRBV12-4, the J call TRBJ1-5; D might be TRBD1 (5 bases). V was clipped by 5 bases and J by 4 bases, with 15 bases between them. This CDR3 contains 15 residues. The CDR3 reads CASSGRGRWNQPQHF. As DNA, the CDR3 is TGTGCCAGCAGTGGGAGGGGTCGGTGGAATCAGCCCCAGCATTTT.

The CDR3 sequence: CASRPDRGRGNTIYF. The CDR3 nucleotides are TGTGCCAGCAGGCCCGACAGGGGGCGCGGAAACACCATATATTTT. V usage is TRBV6-1 and J usage is TRBJ1-3, with 10 bases lining up with TRBD1. Trimming took 6 bases from V and 4 from J; bases not matched to a gene: 6. Per germline, CDR1 MNHNS and CDR2 SASEGT. The CDR3 length is 15 residues.

This clonotype was seen a few times. This chain uses TRBV11-1 with TRBJ1-1; D may be TRBD1 (5 bases). The V end lost 0 bases, the J end lost 1 base, and 15 bases lay between the germline ends. Germline CDR1 and CDR2: SGHAT and FQDESV (reference sequence). This CDR3 comprises 17 residues. CDR3 in DNA: TGTGCCAGCAGCTTAGCGGGTGGGGGATCATCGAACACTGAAGCTTTCTTT. Translated: CASSLAGGGSSNTEAFF.

V and J are TRBV12-3 or TRBV12-4 and TRBJ1-1; the D gene is possibly TRBD1 (5 bases). The CDR3 extends over 14 amino acids. V was trimmed by 8 bases and J by 5 bases, leaving 18 bases between them. The CDR3 here is CASRLQGGRTEAFF. The CDR3 bases are TGTGCCAGCCGCCTCCAGGGAGGGAGGACTGAAGCTTTCTTT.

V gene TRBV7-6 combines with J gene TRBJ2-1, with D perhaps given as TRBD1 or TRBD2 (6 bases each). V lost 5 bases, J lost 6 bases, and 11 bases lay in between. Germline CDR1 is SGHVS and CDR2 is FNYEAQ. There are 13 residues in the CDR3. DNA for the CDR3: TGTGCCAGCAGCAGGGGGGCGTTCAATGAGCAGTTCTTC. Translating gives CASSRGAFNEQFF.

This clonotype was seen a handful of times. This sequence joins TRBV12-3 or TRBV12-4 and TRBJ1-1; D is unclear. The CDR3 is 14 amino acids. Trimming shortened V by 2 bases and J by 1 base, and 8 bases separated the two germline ends. CDR3 sequence reads: CASSLNTPNTEAFF. The CDR3 nucleotides are TGTGCCAGCAGTTTAAACACCCCGAACACTGAAGCTTTCTTT.

The V and J genes are TRBV5-1 and TRBJ1-1; 9 bases agree with TRBD1. Germline loops: CDR1 SGHRS, CDR2 YFSETQ. The CDR3 runs 12 residues. J gave up 13 bases and V 4 bases, and 8 bases lay outside the gene matches. The CDR3 loop reads CASSPDRGRGFF. For the CDR3, the DNA is TGCGCCAGCAGCCCGGACAGGGGACGGGGTTTCTTT.